The sequence of this T cell receptor beta chain was determined in a study of tumor and adjacent non-tumor tissue in lung cancer. Overall study context: Histology: about twelve adenocarcinoma, a couple of squamous cell carcinoma, 1 small cell lung cancer.

About this clonotype: Its matching antigen is unknown. One end of the junction varies from germline; a read error may be responsible.

The library came from three nested PCR rounds adapted from ARM-PCR protocols. TCRdb used MiXCR to reprocess the multiplex PCR reads, holding one entry per CDR3 protein. Counted here are some 120,000 distinct CDR3 sequences, 66% occurring once; the ten biggest clones make up 13%. The template was RNA from unsorted bulk tissue. Between August and November 2014, newly diagnosed, chemotherapy-naive lung cancer patients underwent thoracic surgery in China. General study results and limits: In normal lung, the top 100 clones were significantly more dominant than in tumor.

This clonotype originated in a man under 40 with non-small cell lung cancer. Source material: lung tumor tissue.

CDR3 region: CGVTTSGGHTDTLYF. DNA of the CDR3: TGCGGCGTTACGACTAGTGGGGGGCACACAGATACGCTGTATTTT. The J gene is TRBJ2-3, the V gene TRBV29-1; D possibly matches TRBD1 or TRBD2 (6 bases each). The germline V gene has CDR1 SQVTM and CDR2 ANQGSEA. This CDR3 comprises 15 residues.